What follows is one TCR beta chain and its context. This entry belongs to a study of blood T cell repertoires in COVID-19. Profiling relied on immunoSEQ multiplex PCR, and the TCRdb table lists in-frame clones only, not all of them. The sample lists about 130,000 clones; about 86% were seen once. The sequencing input was peripheral blood. This clonotype originated in a woman aged 80 or over with acute or convalescent COVID-19.

CDR3 residues: CASSLARDRGTDTQYF. CDR3 in DNA: TGTGCCAGCAGCTTAGCCCGGGACAGGGGAACAGATACGCAGTATTTT. V usage is TRBV13 and J usage is TRBJ2-3, with 10 positions matching TRBD1. Germline values: CDR1 PRHDT, CDR2 FYEKMQ (reference sequence). Losses at the gene ends were 1 base for V and 3 bases for J; bases not matched to a gene: 4. This CDR3 has 16 amino acids.